This T cell receptor (beta chain) was profiled in a study of T cells in Graves' hyperthyroidism and ophthalmopathy (dated by TCRdb to between 2019 and 2020). Background on the whole study: To identify TCR V-J signatures that set the groups apart, the researchers used a discovery cohort of 90 to 100 patients, made up of some 41 with Graves' ophthalmopathy and some 55 with stable Graves' hyperthyroidism. An independent validation cohort of around 19 hyperthyroidism patients and approximately 17 patients who later progressed to ophthalmopathy tested prospective prediction of ophthalmopathy. The approximately 98 discovery patients were randomly divided into training and test sets at a 7:3 ratio. In addition, the study compared T-cell repertoires in thyroid tissue and in blood from five to seven Graves' hyperthyroidism patients. After sampling, hyperthyroidism patients received methimazole starting at 30 mg daily, and ophthalmopathy patients received high-dose intravenous methylprednisolone. TCR Vbeta CDR3 sequencing of 135 peripheral blood samples (approximately 44 ophthalmopathy, about 75 hyperthyroidism and around 17 progressor patients) is reported in the paper.

Graves' hyperthyroidism was defined as stable when no progression to ophthalmopathy occurred over 18 months of follow-up. Hyperthyroidism patients were newly diagnosed, had a disease duration of under 2 months, and were aged 18 to 65 years. Patients with uncontrolled infections, other autoimmune diseases, pregnancy or lactation were excluded. Diagnoses relied on clinical symptoms, serum thyroxine and TRAb, thyroid ultrasound and orbital computed tomography. Total RNA was extracted with Trizol reagent, and quality was checked on an Agilent 2100 Bioanalyzer. The CDR3 has 13 amino acids, counting the end cysteine and phenylalanine. This entry keeps only the CDR3 DNA: 39 bases, framed from base 1. The germline V gene yields SGHVS for CDR1 and FQNEAQ for CDR2. A remark on this clonotype: Its antigen is currently not known. A junction boundary mismatches the germline segment, possibly from a read error.

What the work shows at the level of the full study, not this receptor alone: Ophthalmopathy was separated from stable hyperthyroidism by a 13 V-J signature model, with about 88% sensitivity and roughly 81% specificity obtained in cross-validation and 80%/75% obtained in testing. No statistical method was used to set the sample size in advance, and investigators knew the group allocation. In validation, the model predicted progression to ophthalmopathy with 60% to 71% sensitivity and roughly 75% specificity, a median of 6.5 months before onset. Most expanded thyroid clonotypes (frequency above 0.001) were also found in blood, which suggests that blood repertoires may mirror thyroid immune responses.

The TCR beta CDR3 regions were amplified from RNA transcripts. A first-round RT-PCR of the TCR CDR3 used the HTBI primer set with the Qiagen OneStep RT-PCR kit. Libraries were constructed in a second round of multiplex PCR, after which size selection and purification were performed. Sequencing of the libraries was done on an Illumina HiSeq2000 using paired-end 100 bp reads. Per the authors' processing: SOAPnuke was used to process the raw data, removing reads that contained adapters or uncalled bases, had a mean Phred below 15, or lacked an exact match to the constant primer or identifier. High-quality paired reads were merged using COPE v1.2.5, and each unique nucleotide sequence was defined as a clonotype. MiTCR v1.1 was used to align clonotypes to the IMGT TRBV, TRBD and TRBJ reference segments. Only V-J combinations with frequency above 0.0001, covering approximately 99% of repertoires, were analysed. The TCS score was defined as the ratio of F50 (clonal expansion) to E x V (chaos), calculated using BLOSUM62-based TCRdist between CDR3 peptides within each V-J. Welch's t-statistics and random forest reduced 500 to 550 V-J features to some 14, which were used in a naive Bayes classifier (R e1071). The Morisita-Horn index was used to measure how similar the thyroid and blood repertoires were. TCRdb ran its own pipeline on the public reads, namely fastp trimming at Q25 and MiXCR clone calling, and kept in-frame beta chains. Rows merge per CDR3 protein into single entries with the most common DNA and genes. The V and J calls follow TCRdb's processing rather than the paper's. This sample is represented by 530,000 or so distinct CDR3 sequences; 46% of them were singletons. More than 7.5% of the sample is taken by the ten largest.

The sequence is built from TRBV7-8 and TRBJ2-2; the central 8 bases match TRBD1. The material sequenced was peripheral blood or thyroid tissue (not recorded which). This clonotype was obtained from a woman younger than 35 with Graves' hyperthyroidism. The nucleotides read TGTGCCAGCAGCCAGGGGGCGGCCGGGGAGCTGGTTTTT. The translation is CASSQGAAGELVF. The variable domain in full, with residues beyond the CDR3 obtained from the reference TRBV7-8 and TRBJ2-2 genes, is GAGVSQSPRYKVAKRGQDVALRCDPISGHVSLFWYQQALGQGPEFLTYFQNEAQLDKSGLPSDRFFAERPEGSVSTLKIQRTQQEDSAVYLCASSQGAAGELVFGEGSRLTVL.